These T cell receptor beta chains were read from a single sample in a study of T-cell reconstitution after alpha-beta-depleted transplantation in children. In TCRdb, the PCR reads were re-called with MiXCR into one record per CDR3 protein. The repertoire holds about 200,000 distinct CDR3 sequences, with about 15% as singletons. The sample consisted of PBMCs, mostly from graft donor cells, taken 360 days after TCRalphabeta/CD19-depleted stem cell transplant. All receptors derive from a male patient between 2 and 9 years old who had a stem cell transplant for acute lymphoblastic leukemia, so the T cells may come from the graft donor. Both conserved end residues are part of each CDR3. A D gene is named only where the DNA matches it firmly. The size entry is marked missing in some rows and otherwise reads once, few, many or a size class.

V gene: TRBV12-3/TRBV12-4; clone size: few; D gene: TRBD2; J gene: TRBJ2-1; CDR3 DNA: TGTGCCAGCAGCGTATTCGGGCCAGCGGGATCCTACAATGAGCAGTTCTTC; CDR3 protein: CASSVFGPAGSYNEQFF
V gene: TRBV20-1; clone size: few; D gene: -; J gene: TRBJ2-1; CDR3 DNA: TGCAGTGCTAGAGGGGTGGTGTCGTCCTACAATGAGCAGTTCTTC; CDR3 protein: CSARGVVSSYNEQFF
V gene: TRBV7-2; clone size: -; D gene: TRBD1; J gene: TRBJ2-2; CDR3 DNA: TGTGCCAGCAGCCAGGGACAGGGGCCGGCCGGGGAGCTGTTTTTT; CDR3 protein: CASSQGQGPAGELFF
V gene: TRBV5-1; clone size: few; D gene: TRBD1; J gene: TRBJ1-2; CDR3 DNA: TGCGCCAGCAGCTCCACAGGGGGATCTAACTATGGCTACACCTTC; CDR3 protein: CASSSTGGSNYGYTF
V gene: TRBV9; clone size: -; D gene: TRBD2; J gene: TRBJ2-1; CDR3 DNA: TGTGCCAGCAGCGTAGTGGGAGGGCCAGTGGGCAATGAGCAGTTCTTC; CDR3 protein: CASSVVGGPVGNEQFF
V gene: TRBV6-5; clone size: -; D gene: TRBD1; J gene: TRBJ1-1; CDR3 DNA: TGTGCCAGCAGAATACTCCAGGGGGGAAGGGTAGGCACTGAAGCTTTCTTT; CDR3 protein: CASRILQGGRVGTEAFF
V gene: TRBV4-2; clone size: -; D gene: -; J gene: TRBJ1-1; CDR3 DNA: TGTGCCAGCAGCCAAGATTTTGGGCAGGGAAAAGATGAAGCTTTCTTT; CDR3 protein: CASSQDFGQGKDEAFF
V gene: TRBV5-1; clone size: few; D gene: TRBD2; J gene: TRBJ2-1; CDR3 DNA: TGCGCCAGCAGCTGGGACTATATGGAGCAGTTCTTC; CDR3 protein: CASSWDYMEQFF
V gene: TRBV5-1; clone size: -; D gene: TRBD2; J gene: TRBJ2-3; CDR3 DNA: TGCGCCAGCAGCGCCGGGACTAGCGGTGGAGATACGCAGTATTTT; CDR3 protein: CASSAGTSGGDTQYF
V gene: TRBV5-1; clone size: -; D gene: -; J gene: TRBJ2-7; CDR3 DNA: TGCGCCAGCAGTATCGGGCAGGGCTTTGTCTACGAGCAGTACTTC; CDR3 protein: CASSIGQGFVYEQYF
V gene: TRBV4-2; clone size: -; D gene: -; J gene: TRBJ1-2; CDR3 DNA: TGTGCCAGCAGCCAAGGGGATCGGGAGGGTTATGGCTACACCTTC; CDR3 protein: CASSQGDREGYGYTF
V gene: TRBV5-1; clone size: -; D gene: -; J gene: TRBJ2-5; CDR3 DNA: TGCGCCAGCAGCCCCCCCTTAGGACAGTTACAAGAGACCCAGTACTTC; CDR3 protein: CASSPPLGQLQETQYF
V gene: TRBV10-3; clone size: -; D gene: -; J gene: TRBJ2-3; CDR3 DNA: TGTGCCATCAGTGAGTCGAAATCGCTAGACACAGATACGCAGTATTTT; CDR3 protein: CAISESKSLDTDTQYF
V gene: TRBV7-2; clone size: -; D gene: -; J gene: TRBJ2-2; CDR3 DNA: TGTGCCAGCAGCTTACCTGGGGACGGGGAGCTGTTTTTT; CDR3 protein: CASSLPGDGELFF
V gene: TRBV11-2; clone size: few; D gene: -; J gene: TRBJ2-5; CDR3 DNA: TGTGCCAGCAGCTTATCCCCCGGGGAGACCCAGTACTTC; CDR3 protein: CASSLSPGETQYF
V gene: TRBV6-1; clone size: few; D gene: TRBD2; J gene: TRBJ2-1; CDR3 DNA: TGTGCCAGCAGTCCTCAGCGGGGGGTACCCAACAATGAGCAGTTCTTC; CDR3 protein: CASSPQRGVPNNEQFF
V gene: TRBV7-8; clone size: -; D gene: -; J gene: TRBJ1-1; CDR3 DNA: TGTGCCAGCAGCTTAGAGTTACTCGGCCTGGCTTTCTTT; CDR3 protein: CASSLELLGLAFF
V gene: TRBV6-2/TRBV6-3; clone size: once; D gene: -; J gene: TRBJ2-3; CDR3 DNA: TGTGCCAGCAGGAACCCGGGAGACACGCAGTATTTT; CDR3 protein: CASRNPGDTQYF
V gene: TRBV4-1; clone size: -; D gene: TRBD1; J gene: TRBJ2-7; CDR3 DNA: TGCGCCAGCAGCCTCGTAACGGGACAGGGAATCACCTCCTACGAGCAGTACTTC; CDR3 protein: CASSLVTGQGITSYEQYF
V gene: TRBV6-1; clone size: -; D gene: -; J gene: TRBJ1-5; CDR3 DNA: TGTGCCAGCACCTCGAACCCAACAAATCAGCCCCAGCATTTT; CDR3 protein: CASTSNPTNQPQHF
V gene: TRBV6-2/TRBV6-3; clone size: few; D gene: -; J gene: TRBJ2-5; CDR3 DNA: TGTGCCAGCAGAGGGGGAGCACAAGAGACCCAGTACTTC; CDR3 protein: CASRGGAQETQYF
V gene: TRBV7-9; clone size: -; D gene: TRBD2; J gene: TRBJ2-7; CDR3 DNA: TGTGCCAGCAGCGCCCCTGGACTAGCGGGGATACTCTACGAGCAGTACTTC; CDR3 protein: CASSAPGLAGILYEQYF
V gene: TRBV10-3; clone size: few; D gene: TRBD1; J gene: TRBJ1-1; CDR3 DNA: TGTGCCATCAGTGAGTCGACAGGGGGCAAGATCACTGAAGCTTTCTTT; CDR3 protein: CAISESTGGKITEAFF
V gene: TRBV29-1; clone size: few; D gene: -; J gene: TRBJ2-7; CDR3 DNA: TGCAGCGTTGAAGAGGGCCGGCCCTACGAGCAGTACTTC; CDR3 protein: CSVEEGRPYEQYF
V gene: TRBV4-3; clone size: few; D gene: TRBD2; J gene: TRBJ2-2; CDR3 DNA: TGCGCCAGCAGCCAGGGACTAGCGGGGACCGGGGAGCTGTTTTTT; CDR3 protein: CASSQGLAGTGELFF
V gene: TRBV12-3/TRBV12-4; clone size: -; D gene: -; J gene: TRBJ2-1; CDR3 DNA: TGTGCCAGCAGTTTACTAAATGAGGAGTTCTTC; CDR3 protein: CASSLLNEEFF